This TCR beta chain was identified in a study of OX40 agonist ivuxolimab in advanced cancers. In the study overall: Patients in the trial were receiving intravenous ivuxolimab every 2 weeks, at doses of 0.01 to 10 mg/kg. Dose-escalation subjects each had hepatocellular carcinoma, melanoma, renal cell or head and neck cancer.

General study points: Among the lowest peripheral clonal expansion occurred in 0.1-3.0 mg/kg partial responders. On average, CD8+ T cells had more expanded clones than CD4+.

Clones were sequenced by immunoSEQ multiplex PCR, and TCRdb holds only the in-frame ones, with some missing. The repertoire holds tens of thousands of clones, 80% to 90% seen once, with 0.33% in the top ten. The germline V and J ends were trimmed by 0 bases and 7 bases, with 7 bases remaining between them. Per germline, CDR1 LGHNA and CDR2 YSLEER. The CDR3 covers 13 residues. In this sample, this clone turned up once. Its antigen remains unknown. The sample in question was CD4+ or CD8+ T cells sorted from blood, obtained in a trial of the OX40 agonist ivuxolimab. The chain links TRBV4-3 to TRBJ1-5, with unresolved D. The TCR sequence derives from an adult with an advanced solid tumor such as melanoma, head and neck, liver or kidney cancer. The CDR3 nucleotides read TGCGCCAGCAGCCAAGAGAGGTGGCAGCCCCAGCATTTT. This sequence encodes CASSQERWQPQHF.